A single T cell receptor (beta chain) is shown here with its context. The antigen remains undetermined. Profiled with immunoSEQ multiplex PCR; TCRdb holds only in-frame clones, not every one. The sample includes about 79,000 clones, roughly 74% seen only once; the top ten take roughly 1.8%. This sample is drawn from a study of vaccination effects on CD4 cells after COVID-19. Antigen-specific CD4+ T cells were expanded with viral peptide pools in the ViraFEST assay before sequencing. Isolating CD4+ T cells followed 9 to 11 days of culture. The vaccine recipients had no prior SARS-CoV-2 infection, with negative nucleocapsid antibodies. Germline assignment: CDR1 KGHSH and CDR2 LQKENI. The CDR3 runs to 16 residues. The junction had 11 bases not matched to a gene; V was cut back by 4 bases and J by 3 bases.

The receptor was derived from a human donor who received a COVID-19 vaccine. The chain recombines TRBV18 with TRBJ2-5, with 7 nucleotides matching TRBD1. The sample consisted of CD4+ T cells from PBMCs cultured with HCoV-229E spike peptides, taken before COVID-19 vaccination. The DNA of the CDR3 is TGTGCCAGCTCACGCTTCCGGGACAGCAGTGAAGAGACCCAGTACTTC. This translates into CASSRFRDSSEETQYF.